The 21 T cell receptor beta chains in this list originate from one sample, sequenced in a study of breast tumors, draining lymph nodes, adjacent tissues. The lymph nodes were axillary draining lymph nodes from breast cancer patients. In TCRdb, the multiplex PCR reads were re-called with MiXCR into one record per CDR3 protein. This sample yields about 200,000 distinct CDR3 sequences, of which approximately 31% are seen a single time; roughly 4% belongs to the top ten. The sample taken for sequencing was axillary lymph node tissue. The receptors originated from a female donor with breast cancer. Some clones in this sample may be carry-over from other donors' samples.

This clonotype was counted ten times or more. This chain connects TRBV20-1 to TRBJ2-7; D is possibly TRBD1 (6 bases). Germline loops: CDR1 DFQATT, CDR2 SNEGSKA (reference sequence). The CDR3 consists of 12 residues. This chain's CDR3 is CRAGDGSYEQYF. CDR3 nucleotides: TGCAGAGCAGGGGACGGAAGCTACGAGCAGTACTTC.

Many counts were recorded for this clonotype. This chain connects TRBV9 to TRBJ2-3; D gene ambiguous. The CDR3 is 14 amino acids. The germline CDR1 and CDR2 sequences are SGDLS and YYNGEE. V lost 1 base, J lost 3 bases, and 9 bases lay in between. The CDR3 loop reads CASSVTLVTDTQYF. CDR3 sequence (DNA): TGTGCCAGCAGCGTAACACTCGTAACAGATACGCAGTATTTT.

This clonotype occurred a few times. V usage is TRBV9 and J usage is TRBJ1-4; tentatively, D is TRBD1 (5 bases). The CDR3 loop spans 12 amino acids. Germline V gives CDR1 SGDLS, CDR2 YYNGEE. This CDR3 is CARQQSNEKLFF. CDR3 nucleotide sequence: TGTGCTAGACAGCAGTCTAATGAAAAACTGTTTTTT.

This clonotype was counted at least ten times. The chain has TRBV7-2 and TRBJ2-5; possible D gene TRBD1, 6 bases. CDR3 length equals 13 residues. Trimming left V 7 bases short and J 3 bases short, with 12 bases between. The germline gives CDR1 SGHTA, CDR2 FQGNSA. The CDR3 here is CASKTYREETQYF. In DNA form, the CDR3 reads TGTGCCAGCAAAACCTACAGGGAAGAGACCCAGTACTTC.

This clonotype was observed at least ten times. V usage is TRBV15 and J usage is TRBJ2-2, with TRBD1 matching 9 bases. The CDR3 sequence is 15 residues long. V shed 1 base, J shed 5 bases, and the junction held 2 bases outside the gene matches. The germline gives CDR1 LNHNV, CDR2 YYDKDF (reference sequence). CDR3 nucleotides: TGTGCCACCAGCAGAGTGGGACAGGGTACCGGGGAGCTGTTTTTT. This encodes CATSRVGQGTGELFF.

The sample holds many counts of this clonotype. The chain links TRBV2 to TRBJ1-5; 7 bases map to TRBD1. Looked up from germline, CDR1 is SNHLY and CDR2 is FYNNEI. This CDR3 spans 14 amino acids. V dropped 10 bases and J dropped 3; count of bases not matched to a gene: 9. The CDR3 sequence: CAINQGGPNQPQHF. For the CDR3, the DNA is TGTGCCATAAATCAGGGGGGTCCCAATCAGCCCCAGCATTTT.

V and J are TRBV12-3 or TRBV12-4 and TRBJ1-6; D is undetermined. The CDR3 loop spans 14 amino acids. The V and J ends lost 3 bases and 8 bases respectively, with 11 bases between them. The CDR3 loop reads CASSFEGGDSPLHF. CDR3 nucleotide sequence: TGTGCCAGCAGTTTCGAGGGTGGGGATTCACCCCTCCACTTT.

This clonotype was counted between two and nine times. This is likely a read error, given that the CDR3 carries no conserved phenylalanine or tryptophan at its end. The DNA is left out, because the CDR3 cannot be placed on it with certainty; the CDR3 is given as TCRdb lists it. The genes are TRBV11-1 and TRBJ2-7; TRBD2, the table's D call, was not compared with the DNA. The CDR3 is 10 residues long, counting both termini. Germline V gene lookup returns CDR1 SGHAT and CDR2 FQDESV (reference sequence). CDR3 sequence reads: CASSPGLAAP.

This clonotype was observed at least ten times. The rearrangement uses TRBV6-5 and TRBJ2-2; no definite D call. V lost 5 bases to trimming and J lost 5 bases, with 18 bases between them. Germline V CDR1 and CDR2: MNHEY, SVGAGI. The CDR3 is 16 residues long. This CDR3 is CASSPPTRVDTGELFF. CDR3 in DNA: TGTGCCAGCAGTCCCCCGACACGGGTTGATACCGGGGAGCTGTTTTTT.

The table lists this clonotype with many counts. This chain connects TRBV11-2 to TRBJ1-3; D not resolved. The germline gives CDR1 SGHAT, CDR2 FQNNGV. Trimming removed 5 bases from V and 0 bases from J, with 11 bases in between. This CDR3 comprises 15 residues. CDR3 protein: CASSPTTRSGNTIYF. Here the CDR3 DNA reads TGTGCCAGCAGCCCCACGACACGCTCTGGAAACACCATATATTTT.

This clonotype turned up a few times. This rearrangement joins TRBV6-4 to TRBJ1-6; tentatively, D is TRBD1 (5 bases). Germline CDR1 reads MRHNA; CDR2 reads SNTAGT. Trimming took 0 bases from V and 0 from J, leaving 12 bases between them. The CDR3 has 18 amino acids. The CDR3 protein is CASSDSGTASSYNSPLHF. CDR3 DNA sequence: TGTGCCAGCAGTGACTCGGGGACTGCAAGCTCCTATAATTCACCCCTCCACTTT.

This clonotype showed up many times. This sequence joins TRBV7-8 and TRBJ1-4; D call uncertain. The germline V and J ends were trimmed by 5 bases and 1 base, with 11 bases remaining between them. Per the germline V gene, CDR1 is SGHVS and CDR2 is FQNEAQ. The CDR3 covers 15 residues. CDR3 in amino acids: CASSPDGLTNEKLFF. The CDR3 DNA reads as TGTGCCAGCAGCCCGGACGGGTTAACTAATGAAAAACTGTTTTTT.

The chain is built from TRBV27 and TRBJ2-1; 12 positions agree with TRBD2. CDR1 MNHEY and CDR2 SMNVEV come from the germline V gene (reference sequence). This CDR3 is 17 amino acids long. J gave up 8 bases and V 3 bases, and 11 bases lay outside the gene matches. The CDR3 DNA reads TGTGCCAGCAGTTTGGGGGTAAGGACTAGCGGGAACTATGAGCAGTTCTTC. Protein: CASSLGVRTSGNYEQFF.

The chain recombines TRBV14 with TRBJ2-7; D is possibly TRBD1 (5 bases). The length of the CDR3 is 13 residues. Trimming cost V 6 bases and J 6 bases, with 15 bases left between them. Per germline, CDR1 SGHDN and CDR2 FVKESK. The CDR3 here is CASSPLPQGEQYF. In DNA, the CDR3 is TGTGCCAGCAGTCCCCTACCCCAGGGCGAGCAGTACTTC.

V usage is TRBV29-1 and J usage is TRBJ2-1; 7 bases agree with TRBD2. This CDR3 is built from 20 residues. Germline CDR1 SQVTM, CDR2 ANQGSEA. V dropped 3 bases and J dropped 9; count of bases not matched to a gene: 29. CDR3 amino acids: CSVEIYETSRGVVRNFEQFF. CDR3 DNA: TGCAGCGTTGAGATCTACGAGACTAGCCGGGGAGTTGTACGTAATTTTGAGCAGTTCTTC.

Note on this clonotype: One end of the junction is discordant with germline, which a read error may explain. The V and J genes are TRBV7-9 and TRBJ2-7; unclear D gene. Per the germline V gene, CDR1 is SEHNR and CDR2 is FQNEAQ (reference sequence). The CDR3 loop spans 13 amino acids. CDR3 nucleotides: TGTGCCGGCAGCTTTGGTCCAGCCTACGAGCAGTACTTC. Protein product: CAGSFGPAYEQYF.

The chain links TRBV4-3 to TRBJ1-2; perhaps TRBD1 as D (6 bases). This CDR3 is built from 13 residues. V lost 2 bases, J lost 12 bases, and 16 bases lay in between. Germline assignment: CDR1 LGHNA and CDR2 YSLEER. CDR3 amino acids: CASSQTRGSGNTF. The CDR3, as DNA: TGCGCCAGCAGCCAAACCAGGGGCTCTGGAAACACCTTC.

In this sample, this clonotype turned up once. The chain combines TRBV4-3 with TRBJ2-2, with 8 bases matching TRBD1. V lost 3 bases to trimming and J lost 1 base; unmatched junction nucleotides: 1. CDR1 LGHNA and CDR2 YSLEER come from the germline V gene. This CDR3 has 15 amino acids. This CDR3 is CASSQGTGNTGELFF. The CDR3 bases are TGCGCCAGCAGCCAGGGGACAGGGAACACCGGGGAGCTGTTTTTT.

This rearrangement joins TRBV20-1 to TRBJ2-7; D is possibly TRBD1 (6 bases). The germline V and J ends were trimmed by 6 bases and 5 bases, with 11 bases remaining between them. Per the germline V gene, CDR1 is DFQATT and CDR2 is SNEGSKA (reference sequence). The CDR3 has 11 residues. CDR3: CSAQKGDEQYF. For the CDR3, the DNA is TGCAGTGCGCAAAAGGGGGACGAGCAGTACTTC.

A remark on this clonotype: A much larger clonotype is one base distant, so this may be a read error. J is TRBJ1-5 and V is TRBV6-2 or TRBV6-3, with D possibly matching TRBD1 (6 bases). The CDR3 spans 14 residues. Per the germline V gene, CDR1 is MNHEY and CDR2 is SVGEGT. CDR3 nucleotide sequence: TGTGCCGGCAGTTACGTCGGGACAAATCAGCCCCAGCATTTT. Translated, it gives CAGSYVGTNQPQHF.

This clonotype was counted ten times or more. The chain links TRBV6-1 to TRBJ2-7; 10 bases match TRBD2. J lost 3 bases, V lost 3 bases, and 5 bases had no gene match. The CDR3 is made up of 15 amino acids. CDR1 MNHNS and CDR2 SASEGT come from the germline V gene. In DNA form, the CDR3 reads TGTGCCAGCAGTGATCCTAGCGGGGGAGACTACGAGCAGTACTTC. Encoded protein: CASSDPSGGDYEQYF.